The present entry profiles one TCR beta chain with its context. Sequenced by immunoSEQ multiplex PCR; TCRdb stores in-frame clones only, minus some. The table lists roughly 180,000 clones, approximately 85% of them singletons. This record belongs to a study of blood T cell repertoires in COVID-19. The wider study: The analysed material was cDNA or gDNA that came from T cells, B-cell-depleted T cells, or PBMCs.

V was shortened by 2 bases and J by 8 bases, with 6 bases between the two germline ends. Germline loops: CDR1 SQVTM, CDR2 ANQGSEA. The CDR3 consists of 11 residues. The rearrangement uses TRBV29-1 and TRBJ1-4; D uncertain. Sequenced input: peripheral blood. The sequence derives from a woman aged 45-59 years with COVID-19, enrolled during active disease. The CDR3 region is CSVERQEKLFF. CDR3 sequence (DNA): TGCAGCGTTGAACGTCAGGAAAAACTGTTTTTT. The full variable domain, its missing parts supplied by reference TRBV29-1 and TRBJ1-4, is SAVISQKPSRDICQRGTSLTIQCQVDSQVTMMFWYRQQPGQSLTLIATANQGSEATYESGFVIDKFPISRPNLTFSTLTVSNMSPEDSSIYLCSVERQEKLFFGSGTQLSVL.